Shown below are 25 T cell receptor beta chains from a single sample sequenced in a study of shared clonotypes between healthy human individuals. Generated by immunoSEQ multiplex PCR, the TCRdb table keeps only in-frame clones and is missing some. Of 950,000 to 1,300,000 clones in the sample, about 70% are singletons; the top ten hold approximately 1.5%. The specimen was memory CD4+ T cells sorted from blood. The sample's subset: CD45RA-negative fraction. The receptors derive from a man younger than 35 in good health.

With respect to this clone: A far larger clone is just one base off, so this is likely a read error. Other nucleotide sequences from this sample produce the same CDR3. The chain carries TRBV5-1 and TRBJ2-7; 7 positions agree with TRBD2. The CDR3 sequence is 13 residues long. V shed 2 bases and J 5 bases; nucleotides not matched to a gene: 4. CDR1 and CDR2 (germline): SGHRS, YFSETQ. The CDR3 protein is CASSFDGRNEQYF. The DNA for the CDR3 is TGCGCCAGCAGCTTCGACGGGAGGAACGAGCAGTACTTC.

The V call is TRBV2, the J call TRBJ2-3, with D possibly matching TRBD2 (6 bases). The CDR3 has 14 residues. CDR1 SNHLY and CDR2 FYNNEI come from the germline V gene. V was trimmed by 0 bases and J by 5 bases, leaving 9 bases between them. CDR3 coding DNA: TGTGCCAGCAGTGAAGCGGGAGGTGGAGATACGCAGTATTTT. The encoded protein is CASSEAGGGDTQYF. The full variable domain, in which reference TRBV2 and TRBJ2-3 provide the parts outside the CDR3, is EPEVTQTPSHQVTQMGQEVILRCVPISNHLYFYWYRQILGQKVEFLVSFYNNEISEKSEIFDDQFSVERPDGSNFTLKIRSTKLEDSAMYFCASSEAGGGDTQYFGPGTRLTVL.

This clone has only one observation. J is TRBJ2-7 and V is TRBV7-2; D might be TRBD2 (5 bases). CDR1 and CDR2 (germline): SGHTA, FQGNSA. V lost 2 bases and J 3 bases, leaving 11 bases between the germline ends. CDR3 length: 14 residues. CDR3 in DNA: TGTGCCAGCAGCTTAACTCGGGATCTCTACGAGCAGTACTTC. Residues: CASSLTRDLYEQYF.

The chain carries TRBV6-7 and TRBJ2-1, with 9 bases matching TRBD2. TRBV6-7 carries the ORF label, with uncertain function. Trimming took 5 bases from V and 4 from J; bases not matched to a gene: 6. The CDR3 is made up of 15 amino acids. The CDR3 is CASSKSGGHYNEQFF. The CDR3 coding sequence is TGTGCCAGCAGTAAGAGCGGGGGGCATTACAATGAGCAGTTCTTC.

This clone has a handful of counts. The chain links TRBV19 to TRBJ2-1, with no clear D. CDR1 and CDR2 from the germline V gene are LNHDA and SQIVND (reference sequence). The V end was cut by 4 bases, the J end by 2 bases, with 3 bases between. CDR3 length: 12 amino acids. The CDR3 sequence: CASSRAYNEQFF. Written as DNA, the CDR3 is TGTGCCAGTAGTAGGGCCTACAATGAGCAGTTCTTC.

This clone showed up just once. The chain has TRBV5-6 and TRBJ2-5, with 7 nucleotides matching TRBD2. V gave up 0 bases and J gave up 7 bases; unmatched junction bases: 9. The CDR3 sequence is 15 residues long. The germline gives CDR1 SGHDT, CDR2 YYEEEE. CDR3 DNA: TGTGCCAGCAGCTTGGGGCACGCGGGGGAGGGGACCCAGTACTTC. This encodes CASSLGHAGEGTQYF.

The chain recombines TRBV5-8 with TRBJ1-5, with D unclear. Germline values: CDR1 SGHTS, CDR2 YDEGEE. V was cut by 4 bases and J by 0 bases, with 11 bases left in between. The CDR3 totals 15 residues. Here the CDR3 DNA reads TGTGCCAGCAGCCCTAACGGACCTAGCAATCAGCCCCAGCATTTT. It codes for CASSPNGPSNQPQHF.

The chain carries TRBV7-2 and TRBJ1-6, with 10 bases that match TRBD1. The CDR3 is 15 amino acids. The junction had 5 bases not matched to a gene; V was cut back by 3 bases and J by 9 bases. Germline-derived CDR1 and CDR2 are SGHTA and FQGNSA. CDR3 residues: CASSLGTGDSSPLHF. The CDR3 DNA reads as TGTGCCAGCAGCTTGGGGACAGGGGATAGTTCACCCCTCCACTTT.

This chain uses TRBV7-9 with TRBJ2-3, with TRBD2 matching 7 bases. Germline V CDR1 and CDR2: SEHNR, FQNEAQ (reference sequence). V dropped 1 base and J dropped 0; count of bases not matched to a gene: 7. The CDR3 extends over 17 amino acids. In DNA form, the CDR3 reads TGTGCCAGCAGCTTAGGGGCGACTAGCCAGAGCACAGATACGCAGTATTTT. The encoded protein is CASSLGATSQSTDTQYF.

This clone appeared many times. The rearrangement uses TRBV11-1 and TRBJ2-6; 10 positions agree with TRBD1. CDR3 size: 18 residues. Trimming cost V 5 bases and J 2 bases; bases outside gene matches: 9. Germline loops: CDR1 SGHAT, CDR2 FQDESV (reference sequence). In nucleotides, the CDR3 is TGTGCCAGCAGCGCCGCGACAGGGGGCAGGACTGGGGCCAACGTCCTGACTTTC. This sequence encodes CASSAATGGRTGANVLTF.

V is TRBV5-6 and J is TRBJ2-5, with TRBD2 identical over 12 bases. The CDR3 spans 13 residues. V dropped 10 bases and J dropped 4; count of bases not matched to a gene: 5. CDR1 and CDR2 (germline): SGHDT, YYEEEE. In DNA form, the CDR3 reads TGTGCCTCGCGGGGACTAGCGGGAGAGACCCAGTACTTC. Translated, it gives CASRGLAGETQYF.

Remarks on this clone: Sequence at one end of the junction differs from germline and may be a read error. The chain recombines TRBV5-3 with TRBJ1-5; a weak D match, TRBD1 (5 bases). TRBV5-3 is an ORF, and what it does is uncertain. The CDR3 extends over 15 amino acids. For the CDR3, the DNA is TGTGCCAGCAGCTTAGGACAAAATAGCAATCAGCCCCAGCATTTT. Encoded protein: CASSLGQNSNQPQHF.

The V gene is TRBV5-1, the J gene TRBJ1-6; 7 bases align to TRBD1. Germline values: CDR1 SGHRS, CDR2 YFSETQ. J gave up 8 bases and V 0 bases, and 5 bases lay outside the gene matches. CDR3 length: 15 residues. The CDR3 sequence is CASSLGDSQDSPLHF. The DNA of the CDR3 is TGCGCCAGCAGCTTGGGGGACAGCCAAGATTCACCCCTCCACTTT.

This clone was detected only a few times. CDR3: CASSSPAEKLFF. CDR3 coding DNA: TGTGCCAGCAGTTCCCCAGCGGAAAAACTGTTTTTT. The gene calls are TRBV6-6 and TRBJ1-4; D remains unclear. This CDR3 contains 12 residues. CDR1 and CDR2 from the germline V gene are MNHNY and SVGAGI (reference sequence). The ends were cut back, 4 bases at V and 8 bases at J, with 8 bases in the middle.

This clone was found once. This chain uses TRBV6-6 with TRBJ1-5; 7 nucleotides align to TRBD1. Trimming removed 2 bases from V and 1 base from J; junction bases left unmatched: 5. Germline V gene lookup returns CDR1 MNHNY and CDR2 SVGAGI (reference sequence). This CDR3 has 16 amino acids. The chain's CDR3 is CASSYQGQLSNQPQHF. The CDR3, as DNA: TGTGCCAGCAGTTACCAGGGACAGTTAAGCAATCAGCCCCAGCATTTT.

The J gene is TRBJ2-2, the V gene TRBV9; 12 bases match TRBD2. Trimming cost V 4 bases and J 4 bases; bases outside gene matches: 8. Germline V CDR1 and CDR2: SGDLS, YYNGEE. The CDR3 totals 17 residues. The CDR3 coding sequence is TGTGCCAGCAGCCTCGGAGGACTAGCGGGAAGCACCGGGGAGCTGTTTTTT. Residues: CASSLGGLAGSTGELFF.

The V and J genes are TRBV7-3 and TRBJ2-2, with TRBD1 as a possible D gene (5 bases). The length of the CDR3 is 16 residues. The V gene lost 1 base and the J gene lost 1 base, with 10 bases spanning the gap. CDR1 and CDR2 (germline): SGHTA, FQGTGA. The CDR3 DNA reads TGTGCCAGCAGCTTAAATGGGGCGCAGAACACCGGGGAGCTGTTTTTT. It yields the protein CASSLNGAQNTGELFF.

J is TRBJ1-2 and V is TRBV5-4; D gene ambiguous. CDR3 length: 11 amino acids. The germline V gene has CDR1 SGHNT and CDR2 YYREEE (reference sequence). Trimming pared 4 bases from V and 7 bases from J, leaving 8 bases between. DNA of the CDR3: TGTGCCAGCAGCAACAGTGGTGGCTACACCTTC. The encoded protein is CASSNSGGYTF. The full variable domain, its missing parts supplied by reference TRBV5-4 and TRBJ1-2, is ETGVTQSPTHLIKTRGQQVTLRCSSQSGHNTVSWYQQALGQGPQFIFQYYREEENGRGNFPPRFSGLQFPNYSSELNVNALELDDSALYLCASSNSGGYTFGSGTRLTVV.

The chain couples TRBV28 to TRBJ1-1, with D maybe TRBD1 (5 bases). CDR1 is MDHEN, CDR2 SYDVKM, per germline. The germline V and J ends were trimmed by 5 bases and 0 bases, with 16 bases remaining between them. The CDR3 consists of 16 residues. As DNA, the CDR3 is TGTGCCAGCAGTCGTCCCGGGACGGGGATGAACACTGAAGCTTTCTTT. The encoded protein is CASSRPGTGMNTEAFF.

V usage is TRBV30 and J usage is TRBJ2-7; the D gene could be TRBD1 or TRBD2 (6 bases each). This CDR3 contains 14 residues. V was cut by 6 bases and J by 0 bases, with 15 bases left in between. Germline-derived CDR1 and CDR2 are GTSNPN and SVGIG (reference sequence). The CDR3 DNA follows: TGTGCCTGCAGGCGGGACACTCACTCCTACGAGCAGTACTTC. Translating gives CACRRDTHSYEQYF.

This clone turned up a few times. This chain's CDR3 is CASSLQRKGTEAFF. In nucleotides, the CDR3 is TGTGCCAGCAGCCTACAGCGAAAGGGAACTGAAGCTTTCTTT. The rearrangement links TRBV6-1 to TRBJ1-1; the D is unclear. The CDR3 is made up of 14 amino acids. Trimming removed 6 bases from V and 5 bases from J, with 16 bases in between. CDR1 is MNHNS and CDR2 is SASEGT in the germline V gene.

This sequence joins TRBV5-1 and TRBJ2-5; D may be TRBD1 or TRBD2 (6 bases each). V lost 0 bases and J 0 bases, leaving 9 bases between the germline ends. Germline values: CDR1 SGHRS, CDR2 YFSETQ. This CDR3 region has 15 residues. CDR3 nucleotides: TGCGCCAGCAGCTTGGGAGGGGGGTACCAAGAGACCCAGTACTTC. This gives the protein CASSLGGGYQETQYF.

This clone was counted between two and nine times. The chain couples TRBV6-1 to TRBJ1-4; D gene ambiguous. Germline CDR1 is MNHNS and CDR2 is SASEGT. The CDR3 loop spans 13 amino acids. The ends were cut back, 4 bases at V and 5 bases at J, with 8 bases in the middle. CDR3 region: CASSGTANEKLFF. CDR3 in DNA: TGTGCCAGCAGTGGGACGGCGAATGAAAAACTGTTTTTT.

The V call is TRBV9, the J call TRBJ1-1; no clear D gene. There are 13 residues in the CDR3. Germline assignment: CDR1 SGDLS and CDR2 YYNGEE. The V gene lost 1 base and the J gene lost 3 bases, with 7 bases spanning the gap. The CDR3 here is CASSVSRDTEAFF. The CDR3 nucleotides are TGTGCCAGCAGCGTATCGAGAGACACTGAAGCTTTCTTT.

V and J are TRBV11-2 and TRBJ2-5; 7 nucleotides match TRBD2. J was trimmed by 7 bases and V by 6 bases; bases with no gene match: 14. Germline CDR1 reads SGHAT; CDR2 reads FQNNGV. The CDR3 has 15 residues. The CDR3 nucleotides read TGTGCCAGCAGGGAACTGGCGGGAGTCTCGGGGACCCAGTACTTC. Protein: CASRELAGVSGTQYF.